One sample yielded the 7 T cell receptor beta chains listed below, sequenced in a study of blood T cell repertoires in COVID-19. Sequencing was performed with immunoSEQ multiplex PCR; in TCRdb, only in-frame clones are kept and a portion is missing. The sample holds about 70,000 clones; roughly 88% are singletons and the top ten take about 6%. The sample was peripheral blood. These receptors were obtained from a woman in her 70s with acute or convalescent COVID-19.

The V gene is TRBV30, the J gene TRBJ1-1, with 10 nucleotides matching TRBD1. V gave up 2 bases and J gave up 5 bases; unmatched junction bases: 8. Germline assignment: CDR1 GTSNPN and CDR2 SVGIG (reference sequence). This CDR3 contains 15 residues. CDR3 nucleotides: TGTGCCTGGAGTCCCCCGACAGGGGGCCGTACTGAAGCTTTCTTT. Translating gives CAWSPPTGGRTEAFF. Complete variable domain (other parts from reference TRBV30 and TRBJ1-1): SQTIHQWPATLVQPVGSPLSLECTVEGTSNPNLYWYRQAAGRGLQLLFYSVGIGQISSEVPQNLSASRPQDRQFILSSKKLLLSDSGFYLCAWSPPTGGRTEAFFGQGTRLTVV.

This clone has only a few counts. The J gene is TRBJ1-5, the V gene TRBV18; 7 nucleotides align to TRBD1. The V segment lost 2 bases and the J segment 7 bases; nucleotides outside the gene matches: 5. Per germline, CDR1 KGHSH and CDR2 LQKENI. CDR3 length: 14 residues. The CDR3 loop reads CASSPTDRVQPQHF. The CDR3 region has the DNA TGTGCCAGCTCACCAACCGACAGGGTACAGCCCCAGCATTTT.

The chain combines TRBV28 with TRBJ1-1; the D gene is possibly TRBD1 (5 bases). This CDR3 spans 12 amino acids. Germline V lookup: CDR1 MDHEN, CDR2 SYDVKM. Between the trimmed V and J ends, which lost 6 bases and 12 bases, there was a span of 17 bases. The CDR3 DNA reads as TGTGCCAGCAGCTTCCGGCTGACAGAGTCTTTCTTT. Translated: CASSFRLTESFF.

The chain combines TRBV27 with TRBJ2-5; a possible D gene is TRBD1 (6 bases). V lost 6 bases and J 1 base, leaving 18 bases between the germline ends. Germline CDR1 reads MNHEY; CDR2 reads SMNVEV (reference sequence). The CDR3 sequence is 16 residues long. The CDR3 protein is CASSPHLTGFQETQYF. Written as DNA, the CDR3 is TGTGCCAGCAGCCCACACCTTACAGGGTTCCAAGAGACCCAGTACTTC.

The rearrangement uses TRBV28 and TRBJ2-7; TRBD1 is a possible D gene (5 bases). The CDR3 is 11 residues long. Germline V gene data show CDR1 as MDHEN and CDR2 as SYDVKM. The CDR3 protein is CAHAREYEQYF. The DNA for the CDR3 is TGTGCTCATGCCAGGGAATACGAGCAGTACTTC.

This clone came up once. The chain is built from TRBV18 and TRBJ1-5, with unresolved D. Germline CDR1 KGHSH, CDR2 LQKENI. V was pared by 2 bases and J by 5 bases, with 10 bases between. The CDR3 extends over 14 amino acids. CDR3 region: CASSPGSGDQPQHF. CDR3 DNA: TGTGCCAGCTCACCAGGGAGCGGGGATCAGCCCCAGCATTTT.

The chain combines TRBV4-2 with TRBJ2-2, with 11 positions matching TRBD2. Germline V CDR1 and CDR2: LGHNA, YNFKEQ. The CDR3 totals 17 residues. V lost 4 bases and J lost 4; bases outside the gene matches: 8. CDR3 region: CASSRLAGGLGTGELFF. CDR3 coding DNA: TGTGCCAGCAGCCGATTAGCGGGAGGGCTGGGCACCGGGGAGCTGTTTTTT.